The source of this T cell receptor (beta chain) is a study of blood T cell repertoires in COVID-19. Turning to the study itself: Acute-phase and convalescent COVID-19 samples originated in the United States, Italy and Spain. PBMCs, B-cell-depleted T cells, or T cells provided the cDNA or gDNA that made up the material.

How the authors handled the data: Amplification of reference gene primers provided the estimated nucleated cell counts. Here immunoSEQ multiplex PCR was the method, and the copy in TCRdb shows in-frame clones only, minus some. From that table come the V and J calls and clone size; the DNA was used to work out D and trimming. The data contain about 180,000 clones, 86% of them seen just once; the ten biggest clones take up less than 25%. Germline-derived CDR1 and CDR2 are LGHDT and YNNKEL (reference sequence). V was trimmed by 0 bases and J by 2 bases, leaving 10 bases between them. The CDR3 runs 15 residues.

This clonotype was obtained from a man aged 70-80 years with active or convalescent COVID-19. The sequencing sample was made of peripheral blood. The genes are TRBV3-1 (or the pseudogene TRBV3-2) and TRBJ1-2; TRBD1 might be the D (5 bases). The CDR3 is CASSQDAQENYGYTF. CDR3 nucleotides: TGTGCCAGCAGCCAAGACGCACAGGAGAACTATGGCTACACCTTC.